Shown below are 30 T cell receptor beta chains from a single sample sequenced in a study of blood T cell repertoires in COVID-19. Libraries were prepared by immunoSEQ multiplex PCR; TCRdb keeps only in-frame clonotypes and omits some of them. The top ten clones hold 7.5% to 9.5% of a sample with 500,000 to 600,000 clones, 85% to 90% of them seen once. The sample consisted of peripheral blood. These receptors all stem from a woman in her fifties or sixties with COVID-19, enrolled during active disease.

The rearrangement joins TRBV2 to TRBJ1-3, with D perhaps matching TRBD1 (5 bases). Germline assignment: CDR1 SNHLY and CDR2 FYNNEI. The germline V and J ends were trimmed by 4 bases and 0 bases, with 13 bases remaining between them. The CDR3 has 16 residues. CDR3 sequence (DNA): TGTGCCAGCAGTGGGGGCCTGTGGCTCTCTGGAAACACCATATATTTT. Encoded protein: CASSGGLWLSGNTIYF. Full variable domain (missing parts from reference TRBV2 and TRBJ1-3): EPEVTQTPSHQVTQMGQEVILRCVPISNHLYFYWYRQILGQKVEFLVSFYNNEISEKSEIFDDQFSVERPDGSNFTLKIRSTKLEDSAMYFCASSGGLWLSGNTIYFGEGSWLTVV.

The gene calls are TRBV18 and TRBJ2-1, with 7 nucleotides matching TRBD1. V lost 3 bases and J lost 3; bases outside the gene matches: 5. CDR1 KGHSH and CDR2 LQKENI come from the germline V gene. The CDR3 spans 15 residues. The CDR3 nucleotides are TGTGCCAGCTCACCCGACAGGGTCGGCTACAATGAGCAGTTCTTC. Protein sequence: CASSPDRVGYNEQFF.

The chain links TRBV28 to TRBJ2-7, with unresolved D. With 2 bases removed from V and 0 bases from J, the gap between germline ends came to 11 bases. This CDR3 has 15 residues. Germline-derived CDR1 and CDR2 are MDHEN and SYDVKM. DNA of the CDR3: TGTGCCAGCAGTTTAGGTCCCGGTACCTCCTACGAGCAGTACTTC. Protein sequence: CASSLGPGTSYEQYF.

CDR3 DNA: TGTGCCAGCAGCTACATGGTAGCGGGGGGCGCCGGGGAGCTGTTTTTT. This sequence encodes CASSYMVAGGAGELFF. This chain joins TRBV6-6 and TRBJ2-2; the match to TRBD2 covers 10 bases. Germline CDR1 and CDR2: MNHNY and SVGAGI (reference sequence). V lost 6 bases, J lost 6 bases, and 10 bases stayed unmatched. CDR3 length: 16 amino acids.

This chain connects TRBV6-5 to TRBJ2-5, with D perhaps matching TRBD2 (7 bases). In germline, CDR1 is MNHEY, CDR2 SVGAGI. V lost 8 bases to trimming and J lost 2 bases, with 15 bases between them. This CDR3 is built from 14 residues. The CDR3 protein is CASLSGGRQETQYF. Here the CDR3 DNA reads TGTGCCAGCTTATCGGGGGGCCGGCAAGAGACCCAGTACTTC.

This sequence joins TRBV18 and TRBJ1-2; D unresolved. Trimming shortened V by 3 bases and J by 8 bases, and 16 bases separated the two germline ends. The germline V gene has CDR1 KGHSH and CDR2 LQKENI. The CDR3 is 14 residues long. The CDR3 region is CASSPVIPSEGYTF. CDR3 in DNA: TGTGCCAGCTCACCGGTTATACCCTCCGAGGGCTACACCTTC.

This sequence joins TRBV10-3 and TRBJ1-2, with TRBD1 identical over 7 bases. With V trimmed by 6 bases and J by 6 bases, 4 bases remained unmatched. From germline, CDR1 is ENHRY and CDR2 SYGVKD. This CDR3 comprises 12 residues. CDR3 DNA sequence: TGTGCCATCAGCCCGACAGGGAATGGCTACACCTTC. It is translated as CAISPTGNGYTF.

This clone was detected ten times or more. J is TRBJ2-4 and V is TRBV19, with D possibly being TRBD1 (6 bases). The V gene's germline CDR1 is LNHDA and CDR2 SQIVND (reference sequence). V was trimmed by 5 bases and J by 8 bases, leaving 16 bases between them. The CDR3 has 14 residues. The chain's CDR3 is CASSARGITDIQYF. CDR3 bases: TGTGCCAGTAGTGCCAGGGGAATCACGGACATTCAGTACTTC.

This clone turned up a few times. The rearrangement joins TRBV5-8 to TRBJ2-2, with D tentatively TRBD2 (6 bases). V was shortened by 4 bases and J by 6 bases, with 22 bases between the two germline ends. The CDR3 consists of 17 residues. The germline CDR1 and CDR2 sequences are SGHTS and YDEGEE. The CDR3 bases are TGTGCCAGCAGCCCCGGAGGGTTTAGCTTTGGGGCCGGGGAGCTGTTTTTT. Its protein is CASSPGGFSFGAGELFF.

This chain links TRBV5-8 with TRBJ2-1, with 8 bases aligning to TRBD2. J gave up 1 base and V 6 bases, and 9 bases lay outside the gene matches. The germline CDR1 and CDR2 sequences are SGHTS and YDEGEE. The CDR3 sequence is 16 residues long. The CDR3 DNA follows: TGTGCCAGCACCCCACGGGGGGGATCATCCTACAATGAGCAGTTCTTC. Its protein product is CASTPRGGSSYNEQFF.

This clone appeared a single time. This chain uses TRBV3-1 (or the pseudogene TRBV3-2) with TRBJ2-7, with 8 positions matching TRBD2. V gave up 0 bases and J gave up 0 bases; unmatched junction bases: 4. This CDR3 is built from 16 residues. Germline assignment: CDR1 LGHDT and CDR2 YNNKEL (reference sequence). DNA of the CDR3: TGTGCCAGCAGCCAAGATGTAGCGGGACACTCCTACGAGCAGTACTTC. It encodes CASSQDVAGHSYEQYF.

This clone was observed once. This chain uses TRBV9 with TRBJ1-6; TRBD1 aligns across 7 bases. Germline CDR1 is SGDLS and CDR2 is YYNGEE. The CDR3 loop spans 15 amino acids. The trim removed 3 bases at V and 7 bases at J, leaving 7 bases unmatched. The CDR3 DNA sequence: TGTGCCAGCAGCGCCCCGGGACAGCTCAATTCACCCCTCCACTTT. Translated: CASSAPGQLNSPLHF.

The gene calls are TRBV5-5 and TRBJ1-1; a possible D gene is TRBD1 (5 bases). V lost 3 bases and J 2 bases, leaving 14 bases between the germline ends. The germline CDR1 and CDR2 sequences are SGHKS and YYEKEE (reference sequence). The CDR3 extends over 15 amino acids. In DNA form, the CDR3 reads TGTGCCAGCAGCTCCAGACAGAACATTAACACTGAAGCTTTCTTT. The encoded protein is CASSSRQNINTEAFF.

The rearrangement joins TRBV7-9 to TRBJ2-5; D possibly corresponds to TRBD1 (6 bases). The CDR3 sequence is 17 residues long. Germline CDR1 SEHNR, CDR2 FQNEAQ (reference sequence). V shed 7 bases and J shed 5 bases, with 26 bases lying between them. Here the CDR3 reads CASTQPPGQPPFETQYF. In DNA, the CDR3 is TGTGCCAGCACCCAACCACCTGGACAGCCTCCTTTTGAGACCCAGTACTTC. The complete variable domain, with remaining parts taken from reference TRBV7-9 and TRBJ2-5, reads DTGVSQNPRHKITKRGQNVTFRCDPISEHNRLYWYRQTLGQGPEFLTYFQNEAQLEKSRLLSDRFSAERPKGSFSTLEIQRTEQGDSAMYLCASTQPPGQPPFETQYFGPGTRLLVL.

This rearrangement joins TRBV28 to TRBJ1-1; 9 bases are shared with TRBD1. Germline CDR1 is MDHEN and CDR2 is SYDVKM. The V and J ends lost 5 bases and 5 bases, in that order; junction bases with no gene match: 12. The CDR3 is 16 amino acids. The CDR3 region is CASSPPPHRGRTEAFF. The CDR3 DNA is TGTGCCAGCAGTCCACCCCCGCACAGGGGGCGTACTGAAGCTTTCTTT.

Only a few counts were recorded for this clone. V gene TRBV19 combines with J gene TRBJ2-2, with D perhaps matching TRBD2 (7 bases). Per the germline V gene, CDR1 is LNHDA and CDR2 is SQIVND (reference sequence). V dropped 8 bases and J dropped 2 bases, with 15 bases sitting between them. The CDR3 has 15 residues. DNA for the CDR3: TGTGCCAGTGTGAGCGGGGACATTAACACCGGGGAGCTGTTTTTT. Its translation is CASVSGDINTGELFF.

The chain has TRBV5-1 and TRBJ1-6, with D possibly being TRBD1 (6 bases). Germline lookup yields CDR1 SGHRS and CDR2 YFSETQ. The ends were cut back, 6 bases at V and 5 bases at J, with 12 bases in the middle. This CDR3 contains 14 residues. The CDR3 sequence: CASTTGQDNSPLHF. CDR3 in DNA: TGCGCCAGCACAACAGGGCAGGATAATTCACCCCTCCACTTT.

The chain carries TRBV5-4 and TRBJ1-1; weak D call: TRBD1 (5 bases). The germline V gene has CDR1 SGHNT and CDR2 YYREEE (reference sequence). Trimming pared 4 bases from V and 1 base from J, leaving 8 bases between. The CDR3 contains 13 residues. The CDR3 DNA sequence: TGTGCCAGCAGCGTGACAGCGAACACTGAAGCTTTCTTT. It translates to CASSVTANTEAFF. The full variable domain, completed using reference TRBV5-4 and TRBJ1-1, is ETGVTQSPTHLIKTRGQQVTLRCSSQSGHNTVSWYQQALGQGPQFIFQYYREEENGRGNFPPRFSGLQFPNYSSELNVNALELDDSALYLCASSVTANTEAFFGQGTRLTVV.

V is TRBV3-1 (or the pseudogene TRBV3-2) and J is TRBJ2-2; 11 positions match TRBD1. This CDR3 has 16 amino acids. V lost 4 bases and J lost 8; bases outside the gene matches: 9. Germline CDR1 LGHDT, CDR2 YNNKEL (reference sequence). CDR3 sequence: CASSLGGTGGRGELFF. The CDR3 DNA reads TGTGCCAGCAGCCTTGGAGGGACAGGGGGTCGGGGGGAGCTGTTTTTT.

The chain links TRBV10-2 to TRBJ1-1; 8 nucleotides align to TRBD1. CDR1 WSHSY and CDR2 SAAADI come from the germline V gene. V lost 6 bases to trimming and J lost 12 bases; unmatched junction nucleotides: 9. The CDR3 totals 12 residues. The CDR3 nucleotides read TGCGCCAGCAGGGAAGCAGGGGGCAGAACTTTCTTT. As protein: CASREAGGRTFF.

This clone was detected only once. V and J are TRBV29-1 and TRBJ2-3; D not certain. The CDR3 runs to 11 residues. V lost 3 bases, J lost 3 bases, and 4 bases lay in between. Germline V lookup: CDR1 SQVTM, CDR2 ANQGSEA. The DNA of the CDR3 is TGCAGCGTTGATCCTACAGATACGCAGTATTTT. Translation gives CSVDPTDTQYF.

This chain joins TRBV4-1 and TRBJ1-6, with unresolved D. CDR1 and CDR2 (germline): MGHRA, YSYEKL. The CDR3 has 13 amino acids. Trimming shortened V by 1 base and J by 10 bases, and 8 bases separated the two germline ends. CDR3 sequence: CASSQVTRSPLHF. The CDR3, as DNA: TGCGCCAGCAGCCAAGTTACGCGATCACCCCTCCACTTT.

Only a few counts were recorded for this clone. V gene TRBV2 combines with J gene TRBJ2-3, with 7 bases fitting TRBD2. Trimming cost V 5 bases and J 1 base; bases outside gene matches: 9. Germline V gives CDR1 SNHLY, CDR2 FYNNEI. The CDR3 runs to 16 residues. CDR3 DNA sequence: TGTGCCAGCAGTACTAGGAGCGGGGATCGCACAGATACGCAGTATTTT. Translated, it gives CASSTRSGDRTDTQYF.

CDR3 in amino acids: CASSELVPGELFF. For the CDR3, the DNA is TGTGCCAGCAGTGAACTTGTTCCGGGGGAGCTGTTTTTT. The chain carries TRBV2 and TRBJ2-2; D ambiguous. This CDR3 is 13 amino acids long. Trimming pared 2 bases from V and 8 bases from J, leaving 9 bases between. The germline V gene encodes CDR1 SNHLY and CDR2 FYNNEI.

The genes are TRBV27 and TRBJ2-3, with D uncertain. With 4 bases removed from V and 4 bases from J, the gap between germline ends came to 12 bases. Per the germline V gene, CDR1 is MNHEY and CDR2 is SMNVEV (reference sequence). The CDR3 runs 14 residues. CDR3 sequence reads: CASSSSRGADTQYF. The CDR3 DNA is TGTGCCAGCAGTTCCTCCCGCGGAGCAGATACGCAGTATTTT.

The CDR3: CASSLGRRTEAFF. CDR3 sequence (DNA): TGTGCCAGCAGCTTAGGGAGAAGAACTGAAGCTTTCTTT. The chain joins TRBV11-3 to TRBJ1-1; D ambiguous. The CDR3 spans 13 residues. Germline CDR1 reads SGHNT; CDR2 reads YENEEA. With 1 base removed from V and 5 bases from J, the gap between germline ends came to 8 bases.

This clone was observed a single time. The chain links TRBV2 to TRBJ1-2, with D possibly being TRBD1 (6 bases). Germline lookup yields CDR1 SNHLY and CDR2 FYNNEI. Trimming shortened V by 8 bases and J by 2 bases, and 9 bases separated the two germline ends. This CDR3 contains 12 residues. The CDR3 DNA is TGTGCCAGCCTGACAGGAAACTATGGCTACACCTTC. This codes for CASLTGNYGYTF.

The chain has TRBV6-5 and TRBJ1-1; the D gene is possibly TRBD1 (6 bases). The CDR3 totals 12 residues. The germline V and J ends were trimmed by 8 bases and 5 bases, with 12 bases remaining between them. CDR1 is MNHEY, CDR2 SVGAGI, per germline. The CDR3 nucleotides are TGTGCCAGCCTAGGGGGTCGGACTGAAGCTTTCTTT. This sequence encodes CASLGGRTEAFF.

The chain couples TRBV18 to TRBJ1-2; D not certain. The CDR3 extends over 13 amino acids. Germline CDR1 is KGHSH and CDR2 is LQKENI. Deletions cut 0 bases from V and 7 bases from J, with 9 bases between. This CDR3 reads CASSPPGGFGYTF. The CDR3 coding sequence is TGTGCCAGCTCACCACCGGGAGGATTTGGCTACACCTTC.

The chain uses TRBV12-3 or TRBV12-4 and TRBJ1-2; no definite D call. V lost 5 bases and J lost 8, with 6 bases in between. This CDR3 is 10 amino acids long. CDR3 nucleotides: TGTGCCAGCAGTCCCGGGGGCTACACCTTC. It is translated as CASSPGGYTF.